This TCR beta chain comes out of a study of OX40 agonist ivuxolimab in advanced cancers. Some clones are missing from TCRdb's copy, which holds only in-frame ones; the method was immunoSEQ multiplex PCR. The sample includes around 80,000 clones, approximately 84% seen only once; the top ten take approximately 7%. Study-level results: Partial responders at 0.1-3.0 mg/kg showed near-lowest clonal expansion.

The V and J ends lost 4 bases and 6 bases, in that order; junction bases with no gene match: 9. Germline values: CDR1 SGHRS, CDR2 YFSETQ. There are 14 residues in the CDR3. A word on this clone: Its target is unknown.

The gene calls are TRBV5-1 and TRBJ2-7; TRBD1 matches at 8 bases. This receptor was identified in an adult with an advanced solid tumor such as melanoma, head and neck, liver or kidney cancer. Source: CD4+ or CD8+ T cells sorted from blood, taken in a trial of the OX40 agonist ivuxolimab. The DNA for the CDR3 is TGCGCCAGCAGCGGCGATCTTACAGGGGGCGAGCAGTACTTC. Encoded protein: CASSGDLTGGEQYF.